Sequencing of this TCR beta chain was carried out in a study of blood T cell repertoires in COVID-19. Turning to the study itself: From the United States, Italy and Spain came samples of acute and convalescent COVID-19. The analysed material was cDNA or gDNA that came from T cells, B-cell-depleted T cells, or PBMCs.

CDR1 and CDR2 from the germline V gene are SEHNR and FQNEAQ (reference sequence). Trimming removed 3 bases from V and 3 bases from J, with 6 bases in between. CDR3 length: 12 residues. Source study methods: Amplification of reference gene primers provided the estimated nucleated cell counts. Here immunoSEQ multiplex PCR was the method, and the copy in TCRdb shows in-frame clones only, minus some. The DNA was the basis for D and trimming; V, J and clone size are from that table. Of some 30,000 clones in the sample, roughly 90% were seen once. This sequence was found in a human donor with active COVID-19. The donor label of this sample is uncertain. Sequences were obtained from peripheral blood. The J gene is TRBJ2-7, the V gene TRBV7-9; D may be TRBD1 (6 bases). In DNA form, the CDR3 reads TGTGCCAGCAGCTTCAGGGGCTACGAGCAGTACTTC. Its translation is CASSFRGYEQYF.